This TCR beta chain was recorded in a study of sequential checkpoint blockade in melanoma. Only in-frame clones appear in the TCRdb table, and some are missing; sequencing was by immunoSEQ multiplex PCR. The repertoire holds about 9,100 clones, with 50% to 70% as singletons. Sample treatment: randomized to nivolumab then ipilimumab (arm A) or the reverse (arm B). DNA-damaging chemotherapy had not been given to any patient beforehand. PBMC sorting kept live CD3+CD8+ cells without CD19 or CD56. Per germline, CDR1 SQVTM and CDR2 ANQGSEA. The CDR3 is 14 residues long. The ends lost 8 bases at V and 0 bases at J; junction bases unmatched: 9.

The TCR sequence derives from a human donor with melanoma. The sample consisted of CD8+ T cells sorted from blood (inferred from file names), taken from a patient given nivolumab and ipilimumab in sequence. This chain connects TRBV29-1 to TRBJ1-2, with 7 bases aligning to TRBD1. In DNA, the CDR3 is TGCAGCACGGGACAGATGAAGCCTAACTATGGCTACACCTTC. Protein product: CSTGQMKPNYGYTF.